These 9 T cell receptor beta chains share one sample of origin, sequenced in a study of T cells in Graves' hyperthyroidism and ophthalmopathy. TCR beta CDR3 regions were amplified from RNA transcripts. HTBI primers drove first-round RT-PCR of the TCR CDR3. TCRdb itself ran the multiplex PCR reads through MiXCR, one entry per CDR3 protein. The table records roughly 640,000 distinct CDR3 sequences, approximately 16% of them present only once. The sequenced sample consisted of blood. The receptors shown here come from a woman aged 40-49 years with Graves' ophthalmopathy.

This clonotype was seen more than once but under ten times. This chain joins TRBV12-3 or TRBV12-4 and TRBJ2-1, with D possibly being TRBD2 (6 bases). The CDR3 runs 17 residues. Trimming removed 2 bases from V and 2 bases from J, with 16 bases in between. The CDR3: CASSLRYPGETYNEQFF. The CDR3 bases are TGTGCCAGCAGTTTAAGGTATCCGGGAGAGACCTACAATGAGCAGTTCTTC.

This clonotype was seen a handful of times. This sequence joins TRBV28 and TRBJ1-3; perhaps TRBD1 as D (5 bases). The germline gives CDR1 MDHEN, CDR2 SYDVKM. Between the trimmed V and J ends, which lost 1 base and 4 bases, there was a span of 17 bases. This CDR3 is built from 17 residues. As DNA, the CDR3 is TGTGCCAGCAGTTTATCTCGGGGACTTATAATCGGAAACACCATATATTTT. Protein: CASSLSRGLIIGNTIYF.

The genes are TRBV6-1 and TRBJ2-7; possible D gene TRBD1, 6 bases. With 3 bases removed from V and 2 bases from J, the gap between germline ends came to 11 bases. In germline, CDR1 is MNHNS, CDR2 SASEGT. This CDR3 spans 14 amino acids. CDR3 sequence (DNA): TGTGCCAGCAGTGATGGAACAGGGCCCTACGAGCAGTACTTC. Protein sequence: CASSDGTGPYEQYF.

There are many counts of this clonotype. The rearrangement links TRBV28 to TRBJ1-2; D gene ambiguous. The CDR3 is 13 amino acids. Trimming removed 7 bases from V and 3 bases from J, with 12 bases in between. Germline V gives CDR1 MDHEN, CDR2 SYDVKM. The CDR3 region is CASKRRAYYGYTF. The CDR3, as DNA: TGTGCCAGCAAGAGACGCGCTTACTATGGCTACACCTTC.

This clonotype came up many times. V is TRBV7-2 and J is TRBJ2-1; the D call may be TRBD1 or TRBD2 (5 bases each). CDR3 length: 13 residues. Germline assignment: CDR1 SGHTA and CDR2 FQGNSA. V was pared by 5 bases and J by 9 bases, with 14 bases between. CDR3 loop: CASSLGTLGEQFF. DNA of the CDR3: TGTGCCAGCAGCCTTGGGACCCTGGGTGAGCAGTTCTTC.

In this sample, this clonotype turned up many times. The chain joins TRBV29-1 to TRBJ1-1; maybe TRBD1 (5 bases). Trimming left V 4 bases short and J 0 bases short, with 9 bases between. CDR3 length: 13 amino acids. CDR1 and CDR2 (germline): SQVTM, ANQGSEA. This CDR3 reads CSVVRQLNTEAFF. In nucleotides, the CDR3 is TGCAGCGTTGTTAGACAGCTGAACACTGAAGCTTTCTTT. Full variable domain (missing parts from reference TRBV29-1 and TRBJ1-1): SAVISQKPSRDICQRGTSLTIQCQVDSQVTMMFWYRQQPGQSLTLIATANQGSEATYESGFVIDKFPISRPNLTFSTLTVSNMSPEDSSIYLCSVVRQLNTEAFFGQGTRLTVV.

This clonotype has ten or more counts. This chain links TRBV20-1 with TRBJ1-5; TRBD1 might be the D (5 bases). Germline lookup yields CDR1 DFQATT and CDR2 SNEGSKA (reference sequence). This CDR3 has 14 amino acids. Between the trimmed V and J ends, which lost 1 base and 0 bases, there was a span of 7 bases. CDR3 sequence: CSARAGGSNQPQHF. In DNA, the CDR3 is TGCAGTGCTAGAGCCGGGGGTAGCAATCAGCCCCAGCATTTT.

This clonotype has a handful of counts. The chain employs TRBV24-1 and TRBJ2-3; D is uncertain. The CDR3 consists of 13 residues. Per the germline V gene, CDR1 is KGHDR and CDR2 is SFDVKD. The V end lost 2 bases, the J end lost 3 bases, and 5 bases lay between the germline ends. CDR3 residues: CATSDSGTDTQYF. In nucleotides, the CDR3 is TGTGCCACCAGTGATTCCGGGACAGATACGCAGTATTTT.

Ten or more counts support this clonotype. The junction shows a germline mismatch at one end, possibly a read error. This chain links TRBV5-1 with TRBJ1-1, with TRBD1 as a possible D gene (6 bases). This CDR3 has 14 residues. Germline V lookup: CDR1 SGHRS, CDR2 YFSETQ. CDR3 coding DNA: TGTGCCAGCAGCTTGACAGGTGAAAACACTGAAGCTTTCTTT. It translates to CASSLTGENTEAFF.